This T cell receptor (beta chain) was found in a study of cytomegalovirus exposure and HLA in healthy donors. The primer mix had 60 Vbeta and 13 Jbeta primers. TCRdb keeps only in-frame clones here, not all; method: immunoSEQ multiplex PCR. Of some 91,000 clones in the sample, roughly 80% were seen once. General study findings and limits: When analyzed later, the rates of TCR association showed variation by HLA locus, with DRB1 the most and HLA-C the fewest. Later, an analysis found that common viral pathogens appeared to be linked with several of the most significant clusters.

V trimming: 6 bases; J trimming: 7 bases; junction bases outside the gene matches: 2. The CDR3 runs to 14 residues. CDR1 is SGHTA, CDR2 FQGTGA, per germline. This clone came up once. The antigen remains unidentified. The chain combines TRBV7-3 with TRBJ2-1, with 14 bases that match TRBD2. This TCR came from a man aged 40-50 years in good health and CMV-seropositive. Source material: PBMCs. CDR3 region: CASRTSGGANEQFF. CDR3 bases: TGTGCCAGCAGGACTAGCGGGGGGGCTAATGAGCAGTTCTTC.